Shown below are 22 T cell receptor beta chains from a single sample sequenced in a study of cytomegalovirus exposure and HLA in healthy donors. PCR used 60 Vbeta primers and 13 Jbeta primers. Clones were read by immunoSEQ multiplex PCR, and TCRdb kept only the in-frame ones, dropping some. Here the sample spans roughly 100,000 clones, over 75% being singletons. Sequencing was done on a sample of PBMCs. All receptors come from a man aged 30 to 45 in good health and CMV-seropositive.

The chain joins TRBV6-1 to TRBJ2-7; D ambiguous. The V end lost 0 bases, the J end lost 4 bases, and 13 bases lay between the germline ends. Germline V CDR1 and CDR2: MNHNS, SASEGT. This CDR3 has 15 amino acids. CDR3 nucleotide sequence: TGTGCCAGCAGTGAAGCGCCCCACCGGAGTTACGAGCAGTACTTC. Translation gives CASSEAPHRSYEQYF.

This clone has just one count. The chain couples TRBV29-1 to TRBJ2-7; unclear D gene. CDR1 SQVTM and CDR2 ANQGSEA come from the germline V gene. The CDR3 contains 11 residues. Trimming shortened V by 4 bases and J by 6 bases, and 10 bases separated the two germline ends. The CDR3 here is CSVAITGEQYF. CDR3 sequence (DNA): TGCAGCGTTGCCATTACGGGCGAGCAGTACTTC.

This chain uses TRBV25-1 with TRBJ1-2; D ambiguous. The V gene's germline CDR1 is MGHDK and CDR2 SYGVNS. V was cut by 3 bases and J by 7 bases, with 9 bases left in between. This CDR3 has 12 residues. The CDR3 region is CASSDMTSGYTF. The CDR3 coding sequence is TGTGCCAGCAGTGACATGACATCTGGCTACACCTTC.

The chain recombines TRBV5-4 with TRBJ2-3; 9 bases align to TRBD2. Germline trimming cut 0 bases from V and 3 bases from J; bases unmatched to any gene: 5. CDR3 size: 16 residues. Looked up from germline, CDR1 is SGHNT and CDR2 is YYREEE (reference sequence). Here the CDR3 reads CASSLAAGGRTDTQYF. The CDR3 bases are TGTGCCAGCAGCTTGGCCGCGGGGGGGCGAACAGATACGCAGTATTTT.

The chain carries TRBV7-8 and TRBJ1-3, with D perhaps TRBD1 (6 bases). V dropped 5 bases and J dropped 0 bases, with 11 bases sitting between them. This CDR3 is built from 15 residues. Looked up from germline, CDR1 is SGHVS and CDR2 is FQNEAQ. CDR3 protein: CASSPRQVSGNTIYF. CDR3 nucleotides: TGTGCCAGCAGCCCCCGACAGGTCTCTGGAAACACCATATATTTT.

The chain links TRBV30 to TRBJ2-7; D ambiguous. V was cut by 4 bases and J by 0 bases, with 13 bases left in between. The CDR3 totals 14 residues. Germline V gene data show CDR1 as GTSNPN and CDR2 as SVGIG (reference sequence). The DNA for the CDR3 is TGTGCCTGGACTCCCCCCCTGAGCTCCTACGAGCAGTACTTC. Translation: CAWTPPLSSYEQYF.

This chain connects TRBV4-2 to TRBJ1-6; no firm D call. The CDR3 extends over 17 amino acids. Between the trimmed V and J ends, which lost 0 bases and 0 bases, there was a span of 9 bases. From germline, CDR1 is LGHNA and CDR2 YNFKEQ. The CDR3 DNA is TGTGCCAGCAGCCAAGATGTGGGGAGCTCCTATAATTCACCCCTCCACTTT. It specifies CASSQDVGSSYNSPLHF.

The chain links TRBV7-9 to TRBJ2-7, with 7 bases fitting TRBD2. CDR1 is SEHNR, CDR2 FQNEAQ, per germline (reference sequence). Trimming cost V 1 base and J 2 bases; bases outside gene matches: 5. The CDR3 runs to 15 residues. CDR3 DNA sequence: TGTGCCAGCAGCTTAGATCTGGGGACTACCTACGAGCAGTACTTC. Translated: CASSLDLGTTYEQYF.

Note on this clone: An end of the junction does not agree with germline; a read error may underlie this. V is TRBV19 and J is TRBJ1-3; D possibly corresponds to TRBD1 (5 bases). Germline lookup yields CDR1 LNHDA and CDR2 SQIVND (reference sequence). The CDR3 covers 15 residues. CDR3 in DNA: TGTGCCAGCAGTAGACAGAAAAGCTCTGGAAACACCATATATTTT. Translating it yields CASSRQKSSGNTIYF.

The chain carries TRBV6-5 and TRBJ2-3; 9 nucleotides match TRBD2. The V gene end was trimmed by 4 bases and the J gene end by 4 bases; junction bases not matched to a gene: 6. CDR3 length equals 15 residues. CDR1 and CDR2 from the germline V gene are MNHEY and SVGAGI. Here the CDR3 DNA reads TGTGCCAGCAGTTCCGGTCGCGGGGGGGCAGATACGCAGTATTTT. It specifies CASSSGRGGADTQYF.

J is TRBJ2-5 and V is TRBV7-9; perhaps TRBD1 as D (5 bases). The germline CDR1 and CDR2 sequences are SEHNR and FQNEAQ (reference sequence). The CDR3 is 13 residues long. Trimming left V 5 bases short and J 4 bases short, with 11 bases between. The CDR3 loop reads CASSPPRGETQYF. DNA of the CDR3: TGTGCCAGCAGCCCCCCTAGGGGAGAGACCCAGTACTTC.

The CDR3 DNA reads as TGTGCCTGGGAACAGCGACTAGCGGGCACCGGGGAGCTGTTTTTT. Its translation is CAWEQRLAGTGELFF. This chain uses TRBV30 with TRBJ2-2, with TRBD2 identical over 10 bases. Germline loops: CDR1 GTSNPN, CDR2 SVGIG (reference sequence). V shed 5 bases and J 4 bases; nucleotides not matched to a gene: 7. The CDR3 is 15 residues long.

The V call is TRBV7-3, the J call TRBJ2-2; TRBD1 agrees at 9 bases. This CDR3 has 16 residues. Germline values: CDR1 SGHTA, CDR2 FQGTGA. J gave up 0 bases and V 3 bases, and 2 bases lay outside the gene matches. In DNA, the CDR3 is TGTGCCAGCAGCTTGGGACAGGGTGCGAACACCGGGGAGCTGTTTTTT. It yields the protein CASSLGQGANTGELFF.

The gene calls are TRBV6-4 and TRBJ1-5; TRBD1 matches at 12 bases. The germline CDR1 and CDR2 sequences are MRHNA and SNTAGT. The V segment lost 6 bases and the J segment 0 bases; nucleotides outside the gene matches: 3. CDR3 length: 16 residues. CDR3 sequence: CASRGQGAPSNQPQHF. CDR3 nucleotide sequence: TGTGCCAGCAGGGGACAGGGGGCCCCTAGCAATCAGCCCCAGCATTTT.

The chain couples TRBV5-4 to TRBJ2-2; the match to TRBD2 covers 13 bases. The CDR3 is 17 amino acids. CDR1 SGHNT and CDR2 YYREEE come from the germline V gene (reference sequence). V shed 4 bases, J shed 2 bases, and the junction held 5 bases outside the gene matches. The CDR3 loop is CASSAGLAGANTGELFF. The CDR3 DNA reads as TGTGCCAGCAGCGCTGGACTAGCGGGGGCCAACACCGGGGAGCTGTTTTTT.

This sequence joins TRBV7-9 and TRBJ1-2, with 8 bases identical to TRBD1. This CDR3 has 18 amino acids. Germline assignment: CDR1 SEHNR and CDR2 FQNEAQ (reference sequence). J lost 0 bases, V lost 3 bases, and 12 bases had no gene match. The CDR3 sequence: CASSFGRQGHPANYGYTF. The DNA for the CDR3 is TGTGCCAGCAGCTTCGGTCGACAGGGGCATCCCGCTAACTATGGCTACACCTTC.

In its sample, this clone was seen a few times. The CDR3 DNA sequence: TGTGCCAGCAGTGAATCCGCCGGACTAGCGGGGACTAGGCACTTCTTC. Amino acid sequence: CASSESAGLAGTRHFF. The chain uses TRBV6-1 and TRBJ2-1; 12 bases line up with TRBD2. The CDR3 runs to 16 residues. V gave up 2 bases and J gave up 16 bases; unmatched junction bases: 15. Germline CDR1 reads MNHNS; CDR2 reads SASEGT.

This sequence joins TRBV4-2 and TRBJ2-3, with D unclear. This CDR3 has 15 residues. The germline V gene has CDR1 LGHNA and CDR2 YNFKEQ. V shed 1 base and J shed 0 bases, with 8 bases lying between them. For the CDR3, the DNA is TGTGCCAGCAGCCAAGTGGCAGGAAGCACAGATACGCAGTATTTT. It translates to CASSQVAGSTDTQYF.

This clone was picked up one time. V is TRBV29-1 and J is TRBJ2-2; the D gene is possibly TRBD2 (7 bases). This CDR3 region has 14 residues. Germline lookup yields CDR1 SQVTM and CDR2 ANQGSEA. V shed 6 bases and J shed 6 bases, with 17 bases lying between them. The CDR3 here is CSVMGGQGSGELFF. The DNA of the CDR3 is TGCAGCGTGATGGGGGGGCAGGGCTCCGGGGAGCTGTTTTTT.

This clone was found a few times. The chain recombines TRBV4-3 with TRBJ2-7, with unresolved D. Germline V gives CDR1 LGHNA, CDR2 YSLEER. The CDR3 spans 14 residues. Trimming removed 0 bases at V and 3 bases at J, with 9 bases between. The CDR3 sequence is CASSQDLTGYEQYF. CDR3 bases: TGCGCCAGCAGCCAAGATCTTACGGGCTACGAGCAGTACTTC.

This chain uses TRBV19 with TRBJ2-1, with D perhaps matching TRBD1 (6 bases). Looked up from germline, CDR1 is LNHDA and CDR2 is SQIVND (reference sequence). V shed 3 bases and J shed 0 bases, with 9 bases lying between them. The CDR3 sequence is 15 residues long. The CDR3 region has the DNA TGTGCCAGTAGTATGGACAGTAGCTCCTACAATGAGCAGTTCTTC. It is translated as CASSMDSSSYNEQFF.

V gene TRBV9 combines with J gene TRBJ1-2; 9 bases match TRBD1. J lost 8 bases, V lost 4 bases, and 12 bases had no gene match. The CDR3 sequence is 15 residues long. Germline-derived CDR1 and CDR2 are SGDLS and YYNGEE. CDR3 residues: CASSPQPGTGSGYTF. The DNA for the CDR3 is TGTGCCAGCAGCCCCCAGCCCGGGACAGGGAGCGGCTACACCTTC. The full variable domain, its missing parts supplied by reference TRBV9 and TRBJ1-2, is DSGVTQTPKHLITATGQRVTLRCSPRSGDLSVYWYQQSLDQGLQFLIQYYNGEERAKGNILERFSAQQFPDLHSELNLSSLELGDSALYFCASSPQPGTGSGYTFGSGTRLTVV.